This TCR beta chain was recovered during a study of regulatory T cells in long-lasting Graves disease. Study-level background: The study enrolled newly diagnosed Graves' patients on antithyroid drugs under 3 months.

Time point reported: newly diagnosed GD, antithyroid drugs for less than 3 months. After RNA was extracted from PBMCs, the TCR library was made from it. For TCR beta, libraries came from iRepertoire HTBI primers and Arm-PCR of CDR3 regions. TCRdb processed the multiplex PCR reads anew with MiXCR; each CDR3 protein has one entry. The repertoire holds over 200,000 distinct CDR3 sequences, with around 18% as singletons. Concerning this clonotype itself: A much larger clone differs by one base, so this may be a read error.

Separately, the same data were catalogued under a study of T cells in Graves' hyperthyroidism and ophthalmopathy. As reported in that work: Among the patients, aged 18 to 65, hyperthyroidism was newly diagnosed and had lasted under 2 months. Clinical symptoms, serum thyroxine, TRAb, thyroid ultrasound and orbital computed tomography established diagnosis.

This TCR was recovered from a woman in her twenties or thirties with Graves disease. The sequences come from peripheral blood mononuclear cells (PBMCs), collected at new diagnosis, from a patient treated with antithyroid drugs.

The CDR3: CASSVRGAGQGYQPQHF. In DNA, the CDR3 is TGTGCCAGCAGCGTACGGGGGGCGGGACAGGGGTATCAGCCCCAGCATTTT. The V gene is TRBV7-6, the J gene TRBJ1-5; 10 nucleotides line up with TRBD1. The CDR3 has 17 amino acids. Unmatched junction bases numbered 12, after V lost 5 bases and J lost 5 bases. Germline CDR1 and CDR2: SGHVS and FNYEAQ.